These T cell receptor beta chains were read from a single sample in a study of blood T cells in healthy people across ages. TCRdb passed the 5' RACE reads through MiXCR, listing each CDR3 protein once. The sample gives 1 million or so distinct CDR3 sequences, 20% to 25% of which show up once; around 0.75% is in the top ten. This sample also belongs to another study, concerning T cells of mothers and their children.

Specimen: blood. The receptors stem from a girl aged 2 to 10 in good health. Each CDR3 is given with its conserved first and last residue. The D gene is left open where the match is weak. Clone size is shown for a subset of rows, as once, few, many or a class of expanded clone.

CDR3nt: TGCGCCAGCAGCTTGGGCCAGTTGGAATACGAGCAGTACTTC
CDR3aa: CASSLGQLEYEQYF
abundance: .
v_gene: TRBV5-1
d_gene: .
j_gene: TRBJ2-7

CDR3nt: TGTGCCAGCATGCGTGGCTCCTACGAGCAGTACTTC
CDR3aa: CASMRGSYEQYF
abundance: .
v_gene: TRBV6-5
d_gene: .
j_gene: TRBJ2-7

CDR3nt: TGTGCCAGCAGCTACGAGGGCGGGAAGACCCAGTACTTC
CDR3aa: CASSYEGGKTQYF
abundance: .
v_gene: TRBV7-2
d_gene: .
j_gene: TRBJ2-5

CDR3nt: TGTGCCAGCAGCGTCAGGGGTTGGAGCGAGCAGTACTTC
CDR3aa: CASSVRGWSEQYF
abundance: few
v_gene: TRBV7-2
d_gene: .
j_gene: TRBJ2-7

CDR3nt: TGTGCCAGCGGCGACGAGGGTGGCGAAAAACTGTTTTTT
CDR3aa: CASGDEGGEKLFF
abundance: .
v_gene: TRBV11-2
d_gene: .
j_gene: TRBJ1-4

CDR3nt: TGTGCCAGCAGTCCTATAGCGGGAGCGGGCGCCGAGCAGTACTTC
CDR3aa: CASSPIAGAGAEQYF
abundance: .
v_gene: TRBV12-3/TRBV12-4
d_gene: TRBD2
j_gene: TRBJ2-7

CDR3nt: TGTGCCAGCAGTGACGTAGGGGTGCGGGACAGGGATTCGGATACGCAGTTTTTT
CDR3aa: CASSDVGVRDRDSDTQFF
abundance: few
v_gene: TRBV6-4
d_gene: TRBD1
j_gene: TRBJ2-3

CDR3nt: TGCAGCGTCCGAAACGTTATGGATACGCAGTATTTT
CDR3aa: CSVRNVMDTQYF
abundance: few
v_gene: TRBV29-1
d_gene: .
j_gene: TRBJ2-3

CDR3nt: TGTGCCAGCAGCGAAGCCGGGACCTCAATCTACGAGCAGTACTTC
CDR3aa: CASSEAGTSIYEQYF
abundance: .
v_gene: TRBV9
d_gene: .
j_gene: TRBJ2-7

CDR3nt: TGCAGTGCCGGCGGGGTTCGAGGGGCTAACGAGCAGTACTTC
CDR3aa: CSAGGVRGANEQYF
abundance: few
v_gene: TRBV20-1
d_gene: .
j_gene: TRBJ2-7

CDR3nt: TGTGCCAGCAAGGGACAGAAGCCCACCGGGGAGCTGTTTTTT
CDR3aa: CASKGQKPTGELFF
abundance: .
v_gene: TRBV11-2
d_gene: TRBD1
j_gene: TRBJ2-2

CDR3nt: TGTGCCACCAGTGACGGGGCATCCATACTCTACGAGCAGTACTTC
CDR3aa: CATSDGASILYEQYF
abundance: .
v_gene: TRBV15
d_gene: .
j_gene: TRBJ2-7

CDR3nt: TGTGCCAGCAGTTTCGACAGGGTGGGTTTAGCTAACTATGGCTACACCTTC
CDR3aa: CASSFDRVGLANYGYTF
abundance: .
v_gene: TRBV28
d_gene: TRBD1
j_gene: TRBJ1-2

CDR3nt: TGTGCCAGCAGCATCAGGACGGCGAACACTGAAGCTTTCTTT
CDR3aa: CASSIRTANTEAFF
abundance: few
v_gene: TRBV11-2
d_gene: .
j_gene: TRBJ1-1

CDR3nt: TGTGCCAGCTCACCGCGGACAGGGGCGGCGGCTGAAGCTTTCTTT
CDR3aa: CASSPRTGAAAEAFF
abundance: .
v_gene: TRBV18
d_gene: TRBD1
j_gene: TRBJ1-1

CDR3nt: TGTGCCAGCACCACCGGGACAGGGAGAGGAGAAAAACTGTTTTTT
CDR3aa: CASTTGTGRGEKLFF
abundance: .
v_gene: TRBV12-3/TRBV12-4
d_gene: TRBD1
j_gene: TRBJ1-4

CDR3nt: TGCGCCAGCAGCTCGCCGGGACAGAATGAAAAACTGTTTTTT
CDR3aa: CASSSPGQNEKLFF
abundance: few
v_gene: TRBV5-1
d_gene: TRBD1
j_gene: TRBJ1-4

CDR3nt: TGTGCCATCAGTGAGTATCCAGACAATGAGCAGTTCTTC
CDR3aa: CAISEYPDNEQFF
abundance: few
v_gene: TRBV10-3
d_gene: .
j_gene: TRBJ2-1

CDR3nt: TGTGCCAGCAGCTTTACGGGCGGGGGAGTTCTCTACGAGCAGTACTTC
CDR3aa: CASSFTGGGVLYEQYF
abundance: .
v_gene: TRBV11-2
d_gene: TRBD2
j_gene: TRBJ2-7

CDR3nt: TGTGCCAGCAATTACCCGCTAGTGTACAATGAGCAGTTCTTC
CDR3aa: CASNYPLVYNEQFF
abundance: .
v_gene: TRBV28
d_gene: .
j_gene: TRBJ2-1

CDR3nt: TGCGCCAGCAGCTTGGTAGGTTTACAGTCCCGAGAGACCCAGTACTTC
CDR3aa: CASSLVGLQSRETQYF
abundance: few
v_gene: TRBV5-1
d_gene: .
j_gene: TRBJ2-5

CDR3nt: TGTGCCAGCAGTCCCCTTGTGGGGGCCTACAATGAGCAGTTCTTC
CDR3aa: CASSPLVGAYNEQFF
abundance: few
v_gene: TRBV27
d_gene: .
j_gene: TRBJ2-1

CDR3nt: TGCAGTACCACTAGCGGGAGCCGTAATGAGCAGTTCTTC
CDR3aa: CSTTSGSRNEQFF
abundance: .
v_gene: TRBV20-1
d_gene: TRBD2
j_gene: TRBJ2-1

CDR3nt: TGTGCCAGCAGCTTCGAGTGGACATCCGAGCAGTACTTC
CDR3aa: CASSFEWTSEQYF
abundance: .
v_gene: TRBV11-3
d_gene: .
j_gene: TRBJ2-7

CDR3nt: TGTGCCAGCAGATTAGGAGTCGGGTCCTACAATGAGCAGTTCTTC
CDR3aa: CASRLGVGSYNEQFF
abundance: few
v_gene: TRBV12-3/TRBV12-4
d_gene: .
j_gene: TRBJ2-1

CDR3nt: TGCAGTGCAAACAGGGGGAACACTGAAGCTTTCTTT
CDR3aa: CSANRGNTEAFF
abundance: many
v_gene: TRBV20-1
d_gene: TRBD1
j_gene: TRBJ1-1

CDR3nt: TGCAGCGTTGAACGGGCGGGAAACTATGGCTACACCTTC
CDR3aa: CSVERAGNYGYTF
abundance: .
v_gene: TRBV29-1
d_gene: .
j_gene: TRBJ1-2

CDR3nt: TGTGCCAGCAGCCTCCTTGGGTCGGGGGCGAGTGAGACCCAGTACTTC
CDR3aa: CASSLLGSGASETQYF
abundance: .
v_gene: TRBV14
d_gene: .
j_gene: TRBJ2-5

CDR3nt: TGTGCCAGCAGCTTAGGATTAGCGCAAGAGCAGTACTTC
CDR3aa: CASSLGLAQEQYF
abundance: .
v_gene: TRBV7-9
d_gene: .
j_gene: TRBJ2-7

CDR3nt: TGCGCCAGCAGCCAAGATCAAGGCACCTATGGCTACACCTTC
CDR3aa: CASSQDQGTYGYTF
abundance: .
v_gene: TRBV4-3
d_gene: .
j_gene: TRBJ1-2

CDR3nt: TGCAGTGCTAGTAGGCTAGACAGAAGAGATACGCAGTATTTT
CDR3aa: CSASRLDRRDTQYF
abundance: few
v_gene: TRBV20-1
d_gene: .
j_gene: TRBJ2-3

CDR3nt: TGTGCCAGCAGCTTATGGGGATCAGGACGGCAACCTAGCACAGATACGCAGTATTTT
CDR3aa: CASSLWGSGRQPSTDTQYF
abundance: few
v_gene: TRBV7-9
d_gene: .
j_gene: TRBJ2-3

CDR3nt: TGTGCCAGCAGTTTTCGAGACAGGGTCTTCGACGAGCAGTACTTC
CDR3aa: CASSFRDRVFDEQYF
abundance: .
v_gene: TRBV27
d_gene: TRBD1
j_gene: TRBJ2-7

CDR3nt: TGTGCCAGCAGTTACTCGGGGGGCGCCCCCTCCTACGAGCAGTACTTC
CDR3aa: CASSYSGGAPSYEQYF
abundance: few
v_gene: TRBV6-2/TRBV6-3
d_gene: .
j_gene: TRBJ2-7

CDR3nt: TGCGCCAGCAGCCCGTTGGAGGACGCGGAAAAACTGTTTTTT
CDR3aa: CASSPLEDAEKLFF
abundance: few
v_gene: TRBV5-1
d_gene: .
j_gene: TRBJ1-4

CDR3nt: TGCAGCGTTGACGGGTCAGGGGCCGGGGAGCTGTTTTTT
CDR3aa: CSVDGSGAGELFF
abundance: .
v_gene: TRBV29-1
d_gene: .
j_gene: TRBJ2-2

CDR3nt: TGCAGTGCTAGAGAGTCTAGCGGTGCCTACGAGCAGTACTTC
CDR3aa: CSARESSGAYEQYF
abundance: .
v_gene: TRBV20-1
d_gene: TRBD2
j_gene: TRBJ2-7

CDR3nt: TGTGCCAGCTCGGCGGGGGGGGCCTACGAGCAGTACTTC
CDR3aa: CASSAGGAYEQYF
abundance: .
v_gene: TRBV25-1
d_gene: TRBD2
j_gene: TRBJ2-7

CDR3nt: TGTGCCAGCAGCGAAAGACAGGGGACGGGATCACCCCTCCACTTT
CDR3aa: CASSERQGTGSPLHF
abundance: few
v_gene: TRBV7-8
d_gene: TRBD1
j_gene: TRBJ1-6